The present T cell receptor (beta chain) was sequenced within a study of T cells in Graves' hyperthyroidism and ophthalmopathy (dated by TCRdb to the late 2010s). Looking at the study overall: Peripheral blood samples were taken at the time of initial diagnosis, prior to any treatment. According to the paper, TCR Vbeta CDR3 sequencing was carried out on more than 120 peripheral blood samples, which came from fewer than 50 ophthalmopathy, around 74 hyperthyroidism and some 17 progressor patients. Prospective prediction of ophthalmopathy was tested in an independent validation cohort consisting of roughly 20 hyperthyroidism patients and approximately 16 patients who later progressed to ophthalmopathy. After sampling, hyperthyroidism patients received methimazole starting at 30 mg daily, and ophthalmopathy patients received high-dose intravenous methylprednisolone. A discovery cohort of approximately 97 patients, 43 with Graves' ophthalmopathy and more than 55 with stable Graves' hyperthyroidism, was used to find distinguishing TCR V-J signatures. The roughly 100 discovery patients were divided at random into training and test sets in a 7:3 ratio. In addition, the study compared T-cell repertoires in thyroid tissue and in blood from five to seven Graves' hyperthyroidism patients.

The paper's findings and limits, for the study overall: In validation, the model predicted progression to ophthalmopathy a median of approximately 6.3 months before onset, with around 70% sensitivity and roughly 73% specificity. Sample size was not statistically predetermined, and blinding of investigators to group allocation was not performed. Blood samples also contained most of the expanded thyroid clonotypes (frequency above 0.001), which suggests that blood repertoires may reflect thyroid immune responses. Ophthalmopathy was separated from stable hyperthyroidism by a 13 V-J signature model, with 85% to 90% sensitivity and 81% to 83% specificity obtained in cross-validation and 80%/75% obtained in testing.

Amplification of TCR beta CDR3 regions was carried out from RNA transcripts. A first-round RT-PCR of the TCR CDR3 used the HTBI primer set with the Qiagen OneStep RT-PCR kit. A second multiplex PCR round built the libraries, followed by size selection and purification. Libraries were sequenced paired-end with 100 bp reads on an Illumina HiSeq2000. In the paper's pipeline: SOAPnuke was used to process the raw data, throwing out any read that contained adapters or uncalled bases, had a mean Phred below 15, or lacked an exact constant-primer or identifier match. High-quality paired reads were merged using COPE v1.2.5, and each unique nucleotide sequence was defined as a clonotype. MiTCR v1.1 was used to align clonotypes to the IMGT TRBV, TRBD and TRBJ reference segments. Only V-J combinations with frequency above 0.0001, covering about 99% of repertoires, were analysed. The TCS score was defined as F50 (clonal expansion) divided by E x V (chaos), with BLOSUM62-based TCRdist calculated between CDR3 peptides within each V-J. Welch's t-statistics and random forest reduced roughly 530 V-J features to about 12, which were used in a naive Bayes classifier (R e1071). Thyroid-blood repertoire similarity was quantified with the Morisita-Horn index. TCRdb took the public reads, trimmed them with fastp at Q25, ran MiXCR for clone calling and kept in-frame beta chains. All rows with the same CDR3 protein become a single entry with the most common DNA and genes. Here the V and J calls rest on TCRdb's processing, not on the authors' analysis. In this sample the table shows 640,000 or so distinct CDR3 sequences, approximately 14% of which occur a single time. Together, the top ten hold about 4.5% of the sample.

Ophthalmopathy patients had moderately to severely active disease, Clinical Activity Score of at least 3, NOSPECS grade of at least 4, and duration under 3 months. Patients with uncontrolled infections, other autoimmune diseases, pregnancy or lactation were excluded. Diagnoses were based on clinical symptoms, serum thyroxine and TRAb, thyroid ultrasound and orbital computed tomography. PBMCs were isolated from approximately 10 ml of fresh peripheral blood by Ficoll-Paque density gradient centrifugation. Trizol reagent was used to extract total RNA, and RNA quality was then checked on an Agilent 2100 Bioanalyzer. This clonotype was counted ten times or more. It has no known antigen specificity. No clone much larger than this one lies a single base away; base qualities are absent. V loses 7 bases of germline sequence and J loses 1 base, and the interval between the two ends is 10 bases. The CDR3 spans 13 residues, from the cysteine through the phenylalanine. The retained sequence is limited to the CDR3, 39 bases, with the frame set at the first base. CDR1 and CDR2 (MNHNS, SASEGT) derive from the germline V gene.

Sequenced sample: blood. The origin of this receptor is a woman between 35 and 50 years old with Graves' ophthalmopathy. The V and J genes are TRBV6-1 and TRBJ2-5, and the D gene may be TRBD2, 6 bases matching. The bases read TGTGCCAGCATGAGGAGGGCCCAAGAGACCCAGTACTTC. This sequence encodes CASMRRAQETQYF.